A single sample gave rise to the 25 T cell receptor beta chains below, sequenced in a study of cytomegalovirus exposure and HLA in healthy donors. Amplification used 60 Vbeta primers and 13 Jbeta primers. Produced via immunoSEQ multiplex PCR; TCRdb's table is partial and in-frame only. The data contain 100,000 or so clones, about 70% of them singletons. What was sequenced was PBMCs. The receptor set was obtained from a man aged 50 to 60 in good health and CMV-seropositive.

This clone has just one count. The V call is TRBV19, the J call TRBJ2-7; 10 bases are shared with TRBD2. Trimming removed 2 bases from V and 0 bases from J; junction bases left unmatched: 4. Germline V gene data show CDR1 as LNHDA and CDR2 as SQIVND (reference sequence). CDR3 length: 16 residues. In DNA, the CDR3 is TGTGCCAGTAGTATATCTAGCGGGGGTTACTCCTACGAGCAGTACTTC. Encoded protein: CASSISSGGYSYEQYF.

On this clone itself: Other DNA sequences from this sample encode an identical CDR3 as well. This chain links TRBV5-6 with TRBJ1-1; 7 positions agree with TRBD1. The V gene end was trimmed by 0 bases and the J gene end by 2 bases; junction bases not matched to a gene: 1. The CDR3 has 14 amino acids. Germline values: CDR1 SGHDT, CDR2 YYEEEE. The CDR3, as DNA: TGTGCCAGCAGCTTGGGGACAGGTAACACTGAAGCTTTCTTT. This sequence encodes CASSLGTGNTEAFF.

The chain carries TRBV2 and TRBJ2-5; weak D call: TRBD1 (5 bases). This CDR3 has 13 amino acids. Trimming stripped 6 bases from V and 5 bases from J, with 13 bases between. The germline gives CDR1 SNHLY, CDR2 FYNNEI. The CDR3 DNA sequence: TGTGCCAGCAGCGCAGGGATACGGGAGACCCAGTACTTC. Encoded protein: CASSAGIRETQYF.

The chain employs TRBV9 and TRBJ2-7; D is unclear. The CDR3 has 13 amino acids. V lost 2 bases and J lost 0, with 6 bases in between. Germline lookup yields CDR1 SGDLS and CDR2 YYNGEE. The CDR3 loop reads CASSVAGSYEQYF. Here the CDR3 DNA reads TGTGCCAGCAGCGTGGCAGGCTCCTACGAGCAGTACTTC.

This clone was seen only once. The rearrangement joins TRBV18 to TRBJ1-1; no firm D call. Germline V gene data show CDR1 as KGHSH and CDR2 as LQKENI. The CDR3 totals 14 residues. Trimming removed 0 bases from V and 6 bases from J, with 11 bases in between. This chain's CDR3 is CASSPPSAGAEAFF. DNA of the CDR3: TGTGCCAGCTCACCACCGTCGGCGGGCGCTGAAGCTTTCTTT.

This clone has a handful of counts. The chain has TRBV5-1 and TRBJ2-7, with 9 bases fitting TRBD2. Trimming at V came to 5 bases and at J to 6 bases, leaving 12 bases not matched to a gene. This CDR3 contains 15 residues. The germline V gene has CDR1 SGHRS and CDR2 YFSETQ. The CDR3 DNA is TGCGCCAGCAGTCCTCTTAGCGGGAGCGTAGGCGAGCAGTACTTC. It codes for CASSPLSGSVGEQYF.

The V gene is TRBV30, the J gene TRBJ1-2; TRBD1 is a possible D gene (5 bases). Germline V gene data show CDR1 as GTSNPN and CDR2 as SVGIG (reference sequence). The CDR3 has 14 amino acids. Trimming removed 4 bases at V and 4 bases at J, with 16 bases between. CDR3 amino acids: CAWKYLTGTYGYTF. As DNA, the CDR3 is TGTGCCTGGAAGTACTTAACAGGAACCTATGGCTACACCTTC.

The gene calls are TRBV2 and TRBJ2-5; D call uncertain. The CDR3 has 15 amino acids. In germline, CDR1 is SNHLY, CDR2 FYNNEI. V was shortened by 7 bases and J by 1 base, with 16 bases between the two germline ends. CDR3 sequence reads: CASKRSVGGQETQYF. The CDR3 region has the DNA TGTGCCAGCAAGCGAAGCGTAGGTGGCCAAGAGACCCAGTACTTC.

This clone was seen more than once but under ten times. The CDR3 region has the DNA TGTGCCAGCAGCCCAGGGGGGACAGGGAGGAAGGCTGAAGCTTTCTTT. This translates into CASSPGGTGRKAEAFF. The V call is TRBV5-4, the J call TRBJ1-1; TRBD1 agrees at 9 bases. Germline CDR1 SGHNT, CDR2 YYREEE (reference sequence). V shed 4 bases and J 6 bases; nucleotides not matched to a gene: 13. The CDR3 totals 16 residues.

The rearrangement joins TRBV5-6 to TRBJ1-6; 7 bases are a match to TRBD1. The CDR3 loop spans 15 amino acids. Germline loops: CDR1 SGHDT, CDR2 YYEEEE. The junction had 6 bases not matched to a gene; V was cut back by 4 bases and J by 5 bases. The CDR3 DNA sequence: TGTGCCAGCAGCCCAACAGGGGCTAATAATTCACCCCTCCACTTT. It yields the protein CASSPTGANNSPLHF.

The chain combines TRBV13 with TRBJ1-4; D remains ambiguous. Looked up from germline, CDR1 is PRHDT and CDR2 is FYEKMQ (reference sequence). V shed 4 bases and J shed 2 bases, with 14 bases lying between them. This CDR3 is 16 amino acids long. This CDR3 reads CASSSPRGRTNEKLFF. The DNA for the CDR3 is TGTGCCAGCAGCTCCCCTAGAGGGAGGACTAATGAAAAACTGTTTTTT.

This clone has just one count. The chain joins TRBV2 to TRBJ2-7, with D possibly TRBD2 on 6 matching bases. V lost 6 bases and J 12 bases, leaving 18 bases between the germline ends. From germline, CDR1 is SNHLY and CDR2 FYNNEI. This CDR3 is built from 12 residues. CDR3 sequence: CASRLEGPGRYF. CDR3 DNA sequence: TGTGCCAGCAGATTGGAGGGTCCCGGTAGGTACTTC.

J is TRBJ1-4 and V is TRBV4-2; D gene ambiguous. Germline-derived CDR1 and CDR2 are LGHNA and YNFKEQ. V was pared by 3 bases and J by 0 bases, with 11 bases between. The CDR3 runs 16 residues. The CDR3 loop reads CASSQGSTATNEKLFF. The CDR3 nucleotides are TGTGCCAGCAGCCAGGGCAGTACAGCAACTAATGAAAAACTGTTTTTT.

CDR3 coding DNA: TGCGCCAGCAGCACTACAGGGATGGATCAGCCCCAGCATTTT. The encoded protein is CASSTTGMDQPQHF. J is TRBJ1-5 and V is TRBV5-1; a possible D gene is TRBD1 (6 bases). The CDR3 runs 14 residues. The V gene's germline CDR1 is SGHRS and CDR2 YFSETQ. Trimming removed 4 bases from V and 5 bases from J, with 13 bases in between. Variable domain in full (rest from reference TRBV5-1 and TRBJ1-5): KAGVTQTPRYLIKTRGQQVTLSCSPISGHRSVSWYQQTPGQGLQFLFEYFSETQRNKGNFPGRFSGRQFSNSRSEMNVSTLELGDSALYLCASSTTGMDQPQHFGDGTRLSIL.

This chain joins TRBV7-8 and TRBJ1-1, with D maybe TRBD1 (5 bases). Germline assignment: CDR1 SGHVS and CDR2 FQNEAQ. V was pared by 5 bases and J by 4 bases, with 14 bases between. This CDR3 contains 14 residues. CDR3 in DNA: TGTGCCAGCAGCAACCCTGGGAGGGGCACTGAAGCTTTCTTT. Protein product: CASSNPGRGTEAFF.

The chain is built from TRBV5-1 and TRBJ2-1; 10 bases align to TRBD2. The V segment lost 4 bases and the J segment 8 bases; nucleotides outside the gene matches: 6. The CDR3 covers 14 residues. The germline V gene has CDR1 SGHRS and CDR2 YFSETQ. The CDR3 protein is CASSPGTSEDEQFF. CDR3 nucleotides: TGCGCCAGCAGCCCCGGGACTAGCGAAGATGAGCAGTTCTTC.

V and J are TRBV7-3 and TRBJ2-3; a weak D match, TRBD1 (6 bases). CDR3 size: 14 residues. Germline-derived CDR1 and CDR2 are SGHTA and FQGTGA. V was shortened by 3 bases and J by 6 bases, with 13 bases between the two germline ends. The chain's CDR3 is CASSLGAPEDTQYF. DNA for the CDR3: TGTGCCAGCAGCTTGGGGGCCCCGGAGGATACGCAGTATTTT.

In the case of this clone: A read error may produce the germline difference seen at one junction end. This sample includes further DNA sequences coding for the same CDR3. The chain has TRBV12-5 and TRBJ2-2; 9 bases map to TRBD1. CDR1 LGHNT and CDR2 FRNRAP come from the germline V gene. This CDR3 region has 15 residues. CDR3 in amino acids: CASGRGTGYTGELFF. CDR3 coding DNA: TGTGCTAGTGGTCGTGGGACAGGGTACACCGGGGAGCTGTTCTTT.

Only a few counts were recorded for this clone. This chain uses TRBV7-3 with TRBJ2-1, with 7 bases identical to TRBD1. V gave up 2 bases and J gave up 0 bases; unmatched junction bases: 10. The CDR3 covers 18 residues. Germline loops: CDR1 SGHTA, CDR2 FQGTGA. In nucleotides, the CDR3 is TGTGCCAGCAGCTTAGGGTTAGGGGGCTTTCGCTCCTACAATGAGCAGTTCTTC. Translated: CASSLGLGGFRSYNEQFF.

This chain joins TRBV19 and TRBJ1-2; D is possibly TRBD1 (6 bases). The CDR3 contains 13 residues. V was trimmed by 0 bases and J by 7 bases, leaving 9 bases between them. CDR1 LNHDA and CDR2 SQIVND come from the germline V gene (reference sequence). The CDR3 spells CASSIDRGGGYTF. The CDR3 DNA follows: TGTGCCAGTAGTATAGACAGGGGCGGTGGCTACACCTTC.

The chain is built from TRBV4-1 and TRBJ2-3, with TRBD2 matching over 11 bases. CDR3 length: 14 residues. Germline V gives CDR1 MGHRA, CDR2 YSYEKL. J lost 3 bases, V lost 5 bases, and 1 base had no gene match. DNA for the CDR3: TGCGCCAGCAGCGGACTAGCGGGTACAGATACGCAGTATTTT. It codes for CASSGLAGTDTQYF.

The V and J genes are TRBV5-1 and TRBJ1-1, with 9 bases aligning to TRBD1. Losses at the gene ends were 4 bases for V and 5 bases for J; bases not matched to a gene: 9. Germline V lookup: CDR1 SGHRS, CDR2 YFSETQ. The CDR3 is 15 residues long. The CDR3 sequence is CASSSTQTGGTEAFF. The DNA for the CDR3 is TGCGCCAGCAGCAGCACCCAGACAGGGGGTACTGAAGCTTTCTTT.

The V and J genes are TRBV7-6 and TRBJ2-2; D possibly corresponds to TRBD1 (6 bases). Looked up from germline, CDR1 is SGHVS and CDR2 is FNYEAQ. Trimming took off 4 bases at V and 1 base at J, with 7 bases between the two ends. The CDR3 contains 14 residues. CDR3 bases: TGTGCCAGCAGCTGGACAGTGAACACCGGGGAGCTGTTTTTT. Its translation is CASSWTVNTGELFF.

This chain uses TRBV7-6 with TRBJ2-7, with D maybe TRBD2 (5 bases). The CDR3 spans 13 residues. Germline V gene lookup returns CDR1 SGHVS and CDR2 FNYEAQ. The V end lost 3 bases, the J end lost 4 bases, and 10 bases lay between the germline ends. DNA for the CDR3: TGTGCCAGCAGCTTGGGGAGTAAATACGAGCAGTACTTC. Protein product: CASSLGSKYEQYF.

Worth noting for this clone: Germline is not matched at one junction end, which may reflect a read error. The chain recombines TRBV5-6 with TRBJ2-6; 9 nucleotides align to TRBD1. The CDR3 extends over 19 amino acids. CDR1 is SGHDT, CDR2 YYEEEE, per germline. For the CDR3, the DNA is TGTGCCAGCAGCCCGGGGACCGGGACAGGGAGGTCTGGGGCCAACGGCCTGACTTTC. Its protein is CASSPGTGTGRSGANGLTF.